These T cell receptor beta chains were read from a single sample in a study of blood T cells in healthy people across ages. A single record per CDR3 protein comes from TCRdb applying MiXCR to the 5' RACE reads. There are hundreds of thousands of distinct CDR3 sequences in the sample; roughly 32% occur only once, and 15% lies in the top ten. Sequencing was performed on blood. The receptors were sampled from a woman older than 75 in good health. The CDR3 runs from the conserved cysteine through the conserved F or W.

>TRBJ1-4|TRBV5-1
CASSLVVPGATNEKLFF
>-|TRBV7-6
CASSSRLSGGGSYEQYF
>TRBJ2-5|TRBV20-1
CSARPPPAGGPNGRETQYF
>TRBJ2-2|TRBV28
CASFRGGNTGELFF
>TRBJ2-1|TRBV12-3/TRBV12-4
CASSFGASTNEQFF
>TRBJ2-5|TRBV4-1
CASSLLAGFQETQYF
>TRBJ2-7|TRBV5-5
CASSFIAGQGHNEQYF
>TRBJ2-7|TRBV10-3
CAISGVGDTEQYF
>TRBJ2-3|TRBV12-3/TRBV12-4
CASSVISDTQYF
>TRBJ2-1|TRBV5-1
CASSPIAGPYNEQFF
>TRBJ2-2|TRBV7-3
CASSLIPTGELFF
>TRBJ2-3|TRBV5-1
CASSLGTGGTDTQYF
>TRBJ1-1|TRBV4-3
CASSQDRAGTEAFF
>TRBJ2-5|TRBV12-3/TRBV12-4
CASSLDFGVIQETQYF
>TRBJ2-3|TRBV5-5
CASSSTLAGVSDTQYF
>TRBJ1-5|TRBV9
CASSDRPGTGFGQPQHF
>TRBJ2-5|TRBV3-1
CASSRSLQETQYF
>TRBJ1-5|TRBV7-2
CASSLAGLRQPQHF
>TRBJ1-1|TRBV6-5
CASSLIRWRGNTEAFF
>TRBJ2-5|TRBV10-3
CAIGRGYQETQYF
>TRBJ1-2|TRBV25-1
CASSEFAGGGYTF
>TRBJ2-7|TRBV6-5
CASSRTRGYEQYF
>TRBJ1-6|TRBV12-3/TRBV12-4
CASSLAGGNNSPLHF
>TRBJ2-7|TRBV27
CASSPSWAARAVEQYF
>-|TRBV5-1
CASSLASGGLNYEQYF
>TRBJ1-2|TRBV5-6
CASSTGQGAGYGYTF
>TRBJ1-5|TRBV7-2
CASSPSVGNNQPQHF
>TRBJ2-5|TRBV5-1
CASSLQVGQGEAQYF
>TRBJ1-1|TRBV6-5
CASSYGTGGTGVTEAFF
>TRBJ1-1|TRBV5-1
CASSLSRQDGTEAFF
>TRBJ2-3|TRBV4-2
CASSASSTDTQYF
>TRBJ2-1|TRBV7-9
CASSFPIISGSSNEQFF
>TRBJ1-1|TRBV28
CAIGGGGVNTEAFF
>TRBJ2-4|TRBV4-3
CASSQERRGAKNIQYF
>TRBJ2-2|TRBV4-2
CASSQDVVGGPTGELFF
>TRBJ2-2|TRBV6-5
CASSYFPSQELFF
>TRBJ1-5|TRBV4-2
CASNRTRDRGLCNQPQHF
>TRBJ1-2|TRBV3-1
CASSPFRDGYGYTF
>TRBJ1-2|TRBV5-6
CASSFSQGVYGYTF
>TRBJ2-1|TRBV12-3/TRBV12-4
CASSRGRSEQFF
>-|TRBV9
CASSTTPAAEQYF